The rows below give T cell receptor beta chains drawn from one sample of a study of T-cell memory formation after mild COVID-19. TCRdb itself ran the 5' RACE reads through MiXCR, one entry per CDR3 protein. The data hold about 250,000 distinct CDR3 sequences, with about 20% observed a single time. Sequencing was done on a sample of PBMCs or a T cell subset sorted from them (not recorded which). Receptors originate from a man aged 18 to 29 who had mild COVID-19 (a few samples of this study predate the infection). Cell type and time point are not known. The CDR3 runs from the conserved cysteine through the conserved F or W. Fields, in order: J gene, V gene, D gene, clone size, CDR3 DNA, CDR3 protein. A D gene is named only where the DNA matches it firmly. The size of a clone is reported for some rows only, either as once, few or many, or as a class for expanded clones.

>TRBJ2-3|TRBV6-2/TRBV6-3|TRBD1|.
TGTGCCAGCTACAGGGGGCGAGGCACAGATACGCAGTATTTT
CASYRGRGTDTQYF
>TRBJ2-5|TRBV20-1|TRBD2|.
TGCAGTGCTACCTGGCTAGCGGGCCGAGAGACCCAGTACTTC
CSATWLAGRETQYF
>TRBJ2-5|TRBV10-3|.|.
TGTGCCATCAGTGATTCATGGGGGCGAGAGACCCAGTACTTC
CAISDSWGRETQYF
>TRBJ1-2|TRBV7-9|.|.
TGTGCCAGCAGCTCACAGGGACCAGCTAACTATGGCTACACCTTC
CASSSQGPANYGYTF
>TRBJ2-2|TRBV5-1|TRBD1|.
TGCGCCAGCAGCCATCCCCCAGGGACAGGGGGCGCGAACACCGGGGAGCTGTTTTTT
CASSHPPGTGGANTGELFF
>TRBJ2-7|TRBV7-9|.|few
TGTGCCAGCAGCCGCCGATCACGGCAACACGAGCAGTACTTC
CASSRRSRQHEQYF
>TRBJ2-3|TRBV7-3|.|many
TGTGCCAGCAGCGCAAGGGGGGGAGGCACAGATACGCAGTATTTT
CASSARGGGTDTQYF
>TRBJ2-5|TRBV5-1|TRBD2|few
TGCGCCAGCAGCTGGAACCCGGGACTACAAGAGACCCAGTACTTC
CASSWNPGLQETQYF
>TRBJ2-7|TRBV7-9|.|few
TGTGCCAGCAGCTTACCTACCCAGGACCGTCTAGCCTTC
CASSLPTQDRLAF
>TRBJ2-1|TRBV4-2|.|.
TGTGCCACAAGCTTCGTGGGAGATGAGCAGTTCTTC
CATSFVGDEQFF